One sample yielded the 17 T cell receptor beta chains listed below, sequenced in a study of cytotoxic CD8 clonotypes in ibrutinib-treated CLL. Assay used: immunoSEQ multiplex PCR; TCRdb lists only in-frame clones, some missing. Of under 300,000 clones listed, roughly 76% are singletons. The sequencing used PBMCs, collected at disease progression, from a patient treated with ibrutinib. These TCRs come from a human donor with chronic lymphocytic leukemia.

In this sample, this clone turned up a few times. The V gene is TRBV10-3, the J gene TRBJ1-1, with unresolved D. The CDR3 extends over 14 amino acids. V shed 3 bases and J shed 0 bases, with 8 bases lying between them. Per germline, CDR1 ENHRY and CDR2 SYGVKD. The CDR3 nucleotides read TGTGCCATCAGTGATCCAGCCCTGAACACTGAAGCTTTCTTT. Its protein is CAISDPALNTEAFF.

This chain links TRBV9 with TRBJ1-4, with 8 nucleotides matching TRBD1. With V trimmed by 0 bases and J by 8 bases, 9 bases remained unmatched. The CDR3 extends over 16 amino acids. Germline assignment: CDR1 SGDLS and CDR2 YYNGEE. CDR3 nucleotides: TGTGCCAGCAGCGTAGGTCAGGGGGCCCGGAGAGAAAAACTGTTTTTT. This sequence encodes CASSVGQGARREKLFF. Drawing the rest from reference TRBV9 and TRBJ1-4, the complete variable domain is DSGVTQTPKHLITATGQRVTLRCSPRSGDLSVYWYQQSLDQGLQFLIQYYNGEERAKGNILERFSAQQFPDLHSELNLSSLELGDSALYFCASSVGQGARREKLFFGSGTQLSVL.

This chain uses TRBV15 with TRBJ1-5; 7 bases match TRBD1. This CDR3 has 15 amino acids. CDR1 is LNHNV and CDR2 is YYDKDF in the germline V gene (reference sequence). After removal of 4 bases from V and 6 bases from J, the junction contained 9 bases not matched to a gene. CDR3 nucleotides: TGTGCCACCAGCACTCGGCAGGGGGGTGGTCAGCCCCAGCATTTT. Translation gives CATSTRQGGGQPQHF.

This chain connects TRBV2 to TRBJ2-1; 7 bases align to TRBD2. Germline CDR1 reads SNHLY; CDR2 reads FYNNEI. After removal of 4 bases from V and 12 bases from J, the junction contained 6 bases not matched to a gene. This CDR3 region has 12 residues. The CDR3 sequence is CASSAPGLPQFF. CDR3 in DNA: TGTGCCAGCAGTGCTCCGGGACTACCGCAGTTCTTC. Full variable domain (missing parts from reference TRBV2 and TRBJ2-1): EPEVTQTPSHQVTQMGQEVILRCVPISNHLYFYWYRQILGQKVEFLVSFYNNEISEKSEIFDDQFSVERPDGSNFTLKIRSTKLEDSAMYFCASSAPGLPQFFGPGTRLTVL.

The V and J genes are TRBV12-5 and TRBJ2-5; either TRBD1 or TRBD2 may supply D (6 bases each). The ends were cut back, 3 bases at V and 1 base at J, with 12 bases in the middle. This CDR3 has 15 residues. Per the germline V gene, CDR1 is LGHNT and CDR2 is FRNRAP. The CDR3 sequence: CASGFGGGPQETQYF. The CDR3 DNA follows: TGTGCTAGTGGTTTTGGAGGGGGGCCCCAAGAGACCCAGTACTTC.

CDR3 loop: CASSSYGIGTQYF. CDR3 nucleotide sequence: TGCGCCAGCAGCTCCTACGGTATAGGTACGCAGTATTTT. The chain employs TRBV5-1 and TRBJ2-3; D call uncertain. Deletions cut 3 bases from V and 8 bases from J, with 13 bases between. CDR1 and CDR2 from the germline V gene are SGHRS and YFSETQ. The CDR3 has 13 residues.

The chain joins TRBV25-1 to TRBJ2-5, with TRBD1 matching over 9 bases. The germline gives CDR1 MGHDK, CDR2 SYGVNS. V lost 5 bases and J lost 5; bases outside the gene matches: 15. The CDR3 consists of 17 residues. CDR3 in DNA: TGTGCCAGCAGTCGGCCGGCTCCGGGACAGGGCGGGGAGACCCAGTACTTC. Translated: CASSRPAPGQGGETQYF.

The genes are TRBV15 and TRBJ2-5, with a possible D match to TRBD2 (7 bases). This CDR3 has 14 residues. Germline V lookup: CDR1 LNHNV, CDR2 YYDKDF (reference sequence). Trimming removed 2 bases at V and 5 bases at J, with 12 bases between. CDR3 sequence reads: CATSRLGGRETQYF. The CDR3 nucleotides are TGTGCCACCAGCAGATTGGGGGGGCGGGAGACCCAGTACTTC.

J is TRBJ1-5 and V is TRBV10-2; D is ambiguous. Trimming took 0 bases from V and 7 from J, leaving 13 bases between them. Germline CDR1 is WSHSY and CDR2 is SAAADI. The CDR3 runs to 15 residues. CDR3 nucleotides: TGCGCCAGCAGTGAGTCGTTGGGCGGTGGGCAGCCCCAGCATTTT. It translates to CASSESLGGGQPQHF.

This chain links TRBV27 with TRBJ2-5, with TRBD1 matching over 8 bases. This CDR3 spans 18 amino acids. Per germline, CDR1 MNHEY and CDR2 SMNVEV (reference sequence). J was trimmed by 5 bases and V by 5 bases; bases with no gene match: 19. The CDR3 nucleotides are TGTGCCAGCAGTCCGCAGACAGGGGCGATTGTTATCGGGGAGACCCAGTACTTC. This gives the protein CASSPQTGAIVIGETQYF.

V is TRBV27 and J is TRBJ1-2; D uncertain. Trimming removed 3 bases from V and 5 bases from J, with 10 bases in between. The CDR3 is 13 residues long. The V gene's germline CDR1 is MNHEY and CDR2 SMNVEV (reference sequence). Here the CDR3 reads CASSLFQDYGYTF. The CDR3 DNA sequence: TGTGCCAGCAGTTTGTTCCAGGATTATGGCTACACCTTC.

This chain joins TRBV14 and TRBJ2-7; 7 bases align to TRBD2. The CDR3 totals 16 residues. Germline CDR1 is SGHDN and CDR2 is FVKESK. The J segment lost 3 bases and the V segment lost 1 base, leaving 9 bases of the junction unmatched. The CDR3 DNA reads as TGTGCCAGCAGCCAAGGCGGGGGACTCTTTGTCTACGAGCAGTACTTC. Protein product: CASSQGGGLFVYEQYF.

The gene calls are TRBV7-3 and TRBJ2-3; D is possibly TRBD1 (7 bases). V was trimmed by 7 bases and J by 5 bases, leaving 16 bases between them. The CDR3 runs to 14 residues. Germline V gene sequence: CDR1 SGHTA, CDR2 FQGTGA. In DNA form, the CDR3 reads TGTGCCAGCAAAGCGGGCAGGGGGAGAGATACGCAGTATTTT. Residues: CASKAGRGRDTQYF. Full variable domain (remainder filled in from reference TRBV7-3 and TRBJ2-3): GAGVSQTPSNKVTEKGKYVELRCDPISGHTALYWYRQSLGQGPEFLIYFQGTGAADDSGLPNDRFFAVRPEGSVSTLKIQRTERGDSAVYLCASKAGRGRDTQYFGPGTRLTVL.

This clone was detected only a few times. The chain carries TRBV7-8 and TRBJ2-5; maybe TRBD2 (6 bases). Germline CDR1 is SGHVS and CDR2 is FQNEAQ. The V end lost 5 bases, the J end lost 9 bases, and 22 bases lay between the germline ends. The CDR3 is made up of 15 amino acids. The CDR3 region is CASSQLGNGGGAQYF. In DNA, the CDR3 is TGTGCCAGCAGCCAGCTGGGGAACGGGGGTGGGGCCCAGTACTTC.

The chain links TRBV28 to TRBJ1-5, with 7 bases identical to TRBD1. Germline CDR1 reads MDHEN; CDR2 reads SYDVKM. CDR3 size: 15 residues. Trimming took 7 bases from V and 2 from J; bases not matched to a gene: 8. This CDR3 is CASTPGGWGNQPQHF. Written as DNA, the CDR3 is TGTGCCAGCACCCCAGGGGGTTGGGGCAATCAGCCCCAGCATTTT.

The V and J genes are TRBV15 and TRBJ2-7; D may be TRBD2 (5 bases). The CDR3 spans 15 residues. Trimming took 1 base from V and 2 from J, leaving 12 bases between them. Germline V gene data show CDR1 as LNHNV and CDR2 as YYDKDF (reference sequence). Here the CDR3 reads CATSRGGLIAYEQYF. The CDR3 DNA sequence: TGTGCCACCAGCAGAGGCGGACTTATCGCCTACGAGCAGTACTTC.

The chain links TRBV10-3 to TRBJ1-4; D uncertain. The CDR3 sequence is 13 residues long. V was pared by 6 bases and J by 8 bases, with 13 bases between. The germline V gene encodes CDR1 ENHRY and CDR2 SYGVKD. The CDR3 region has the DNA TGTGCCATCAGCGATAGGGATGGGGAAAAACTGTTTTTT. It specifies CAISDRDGEKLFF.